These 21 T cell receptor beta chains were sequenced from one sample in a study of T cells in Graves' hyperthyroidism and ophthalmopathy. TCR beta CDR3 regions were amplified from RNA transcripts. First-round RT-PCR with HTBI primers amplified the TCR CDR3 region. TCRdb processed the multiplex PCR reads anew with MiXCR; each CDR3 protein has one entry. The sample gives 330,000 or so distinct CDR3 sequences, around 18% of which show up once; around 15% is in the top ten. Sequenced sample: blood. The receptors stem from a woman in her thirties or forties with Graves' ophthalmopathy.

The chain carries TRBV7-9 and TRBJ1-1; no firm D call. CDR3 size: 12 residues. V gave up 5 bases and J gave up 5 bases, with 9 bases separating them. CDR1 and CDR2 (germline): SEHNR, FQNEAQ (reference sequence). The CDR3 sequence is CASSPDVTEAFF. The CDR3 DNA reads TGTGCCAGCAGCCCGGATGTAACTGAAGCTTTCTTT. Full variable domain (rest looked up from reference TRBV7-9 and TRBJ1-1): DTGVSQNPRHKITKRGQNVTFRCDPISEHNRLYWYRQTLGQGPEFLTYFQNEAQLEKSRLLSDRFSAERPKGSFSTLEIQRTEQGDSAMYLCASSPDVTEAFFGQGTRLTVV.

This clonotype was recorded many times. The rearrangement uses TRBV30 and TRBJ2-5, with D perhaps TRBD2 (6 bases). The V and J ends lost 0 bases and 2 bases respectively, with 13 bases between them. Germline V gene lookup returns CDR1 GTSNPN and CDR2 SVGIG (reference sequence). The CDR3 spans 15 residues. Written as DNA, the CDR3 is TGTGCCTGGAGTGTACTTGGGGGGAAGCAAGAGACCCAGTACTTC. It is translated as CAWSVLGGKQETQYF.

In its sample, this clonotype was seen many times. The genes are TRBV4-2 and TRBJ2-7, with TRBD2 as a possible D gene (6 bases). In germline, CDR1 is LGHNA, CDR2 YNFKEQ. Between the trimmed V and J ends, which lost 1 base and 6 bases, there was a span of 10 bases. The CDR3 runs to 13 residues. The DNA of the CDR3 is TGTGCCAGCAGCCAAGTAAGGAGGGGCGAGCAGTACTTC. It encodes CASSQVRRGEQYF.

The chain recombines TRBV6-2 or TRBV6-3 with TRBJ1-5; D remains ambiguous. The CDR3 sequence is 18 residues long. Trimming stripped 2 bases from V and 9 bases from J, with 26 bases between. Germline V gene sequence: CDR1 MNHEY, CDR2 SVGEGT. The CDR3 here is CASSYSAHHVTELWPQHF. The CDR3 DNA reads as TGTGCCAGCAGTTACAGTGCCCATCACGTCACTGAACTGTGGCCCCAGCATTTT.

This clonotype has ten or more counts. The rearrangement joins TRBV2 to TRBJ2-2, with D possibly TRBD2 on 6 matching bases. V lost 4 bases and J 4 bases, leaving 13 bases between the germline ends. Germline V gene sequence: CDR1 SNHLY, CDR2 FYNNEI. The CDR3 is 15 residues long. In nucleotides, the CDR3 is TGTGCCAGCAGTGCCAGCGGGTCTTTCACCGGGGAGCTGTTTTTT. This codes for CASSASGSFTGELFF.

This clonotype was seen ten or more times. Here the CDR3 reads CASSTRTSGSVRIFEQYF. In DNA, the CDR3 is TGTGCCAGCAGCACTAGGACTAGCGGGAGTGTAAGGATCTTCGAGCAGTACTTC. The genes are TRBV9 and TRBJ2-7; TRBD2 matches 13 bases. Unmatched junction bases numbered 16, after V lost 4 bases and J lost 6 bases. Germline values: CDR1 SGDLS, CDR2 YYNGEE. The CDR3 spans 18 residues.

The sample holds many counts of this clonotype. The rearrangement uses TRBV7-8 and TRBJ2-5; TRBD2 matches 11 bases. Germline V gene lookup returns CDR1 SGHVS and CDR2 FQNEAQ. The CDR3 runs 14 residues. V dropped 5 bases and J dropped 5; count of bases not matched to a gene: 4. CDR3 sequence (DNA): TGTGCCAGCAGCATTCTAGCGGGAGGCGAGACCCAGTACTTC. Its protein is CASSILAGGETQYF.

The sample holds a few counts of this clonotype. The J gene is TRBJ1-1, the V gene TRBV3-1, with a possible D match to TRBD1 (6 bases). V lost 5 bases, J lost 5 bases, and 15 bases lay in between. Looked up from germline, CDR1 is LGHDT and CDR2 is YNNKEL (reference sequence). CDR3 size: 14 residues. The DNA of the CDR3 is TGTGCCAGCAGCTGGGGGCCCGGAGAAACTGAAGCTTTCTTT. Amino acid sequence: CASSWGPGETEAFF.

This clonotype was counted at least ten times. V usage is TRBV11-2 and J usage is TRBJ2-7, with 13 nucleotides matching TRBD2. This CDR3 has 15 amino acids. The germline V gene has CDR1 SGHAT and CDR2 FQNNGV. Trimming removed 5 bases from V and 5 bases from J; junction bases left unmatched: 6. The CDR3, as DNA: TGTGCCAGCAGCCTAAGAGGACTAGCGGGAGACGAGCAGTACTTC. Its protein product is CASSLRGLAGDEQYF.

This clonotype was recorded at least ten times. CDR3 protein: CASSLSGQWHTEAFF. The CDR3 region has the DNA TGTGCCAGCAGTTTATCGGGACAGTGGCACACTGAAGCTTTCTTT. The chain is built from TRBV28 and TRBJ1-1, with TRBD1 matching 7 bases. Germline V gives CDR1 MDHEN, CDR2 SYDVKM. CDR3 size: 15 residues. V dropped 1 base and J dropped 3; count of bases not matched to a gene: 5. The full variable domain, with the rest looked up from reference TRBV28 and TRBJ1-1, is DVKVTQSSRYLVKRTGEKVFLECVQDMDHENMFWYRQDPGLGLRLIYFSYDVKMKEKGDIPEGYSVSREKKERFSLILESASTNQTSMYLCASSLSGQWHTEAFFGQGTRLTVV.

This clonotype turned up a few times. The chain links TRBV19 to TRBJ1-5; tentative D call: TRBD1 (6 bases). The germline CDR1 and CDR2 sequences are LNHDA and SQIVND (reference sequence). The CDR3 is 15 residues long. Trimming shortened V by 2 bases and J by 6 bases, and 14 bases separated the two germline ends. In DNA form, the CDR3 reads TGTGCCAGTAGTATATATGGGGGGGCACCTCAGCCCCAGCATTTT. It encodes CASSIYGGAPQPQHF.

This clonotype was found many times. The DNA for the CDR3 is TGTGCCAGCAGTTACGAAGGGCACGAGCAGTACTTC. It encodes CASSYEGHEQYF. The rearrangement links TRBV6-5 to TRBJ2-7; D gene ambiguous. V lost 2 bases and J 5 bases, leaving 7 bases between the germline ends. The CDR3 loop spans 12 amino acids. CDR1 and CDR2 (germline): MNHEY, SVGAGI.

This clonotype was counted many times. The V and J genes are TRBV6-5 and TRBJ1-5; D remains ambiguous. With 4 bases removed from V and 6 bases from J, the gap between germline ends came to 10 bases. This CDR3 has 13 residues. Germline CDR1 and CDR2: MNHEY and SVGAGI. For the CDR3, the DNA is TGTGCCAGCAGTTCAATGGCGGGTCAGCCCCAGCATTTT. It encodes CASSSMAGQPQHF.

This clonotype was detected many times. CDR3 DNA: TGTGCCTGGAGTGTAGGGACAGGGGCTAGCAATCAGCCCCAGCATTTT. It yields the protein CAWSVGTGASNQPQHF. The rearrangement joins TRBV30 to TRBJ1-5, with 10 nucleotides matching TRBD1. Germline values: CDR1 GTSNPN, CDR2 SVGIG (reference sequence). V gave up 0 bases and J gave up 0 bases; unmatched junction bases: 2. The CDR3 is 16 residues long. The entire variable domain, with the rest obtained from reference TRBV30 and TRBJ1-5, is as follows: SQTIHQWPATLVQPVGSPLSLECTVEGTSNPNLYWYRQAAGRGLQLLFYSVGIGQISSEVPQNLSASRPQDRQFILSSKKLLLSDSGFYLCAWSVGTGASNQPQHFGDGTRLSIL.

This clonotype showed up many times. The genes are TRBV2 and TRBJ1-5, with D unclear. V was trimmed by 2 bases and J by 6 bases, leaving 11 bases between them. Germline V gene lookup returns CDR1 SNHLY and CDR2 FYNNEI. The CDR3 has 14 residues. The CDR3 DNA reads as TGTGCCAGCAGTGAAAGAATTACGAGTCAGCCCCAGCATTTT. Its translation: CASSERITSQPQHF.

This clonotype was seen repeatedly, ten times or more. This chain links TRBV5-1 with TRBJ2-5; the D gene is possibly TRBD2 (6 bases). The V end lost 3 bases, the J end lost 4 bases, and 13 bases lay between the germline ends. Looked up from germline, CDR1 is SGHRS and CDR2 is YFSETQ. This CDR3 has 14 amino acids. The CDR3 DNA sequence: TGCGCCAGCAGCTATAGCGGAGGGGTAGAGACCCAGTACTTC. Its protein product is CASSYSGGVETQYF.

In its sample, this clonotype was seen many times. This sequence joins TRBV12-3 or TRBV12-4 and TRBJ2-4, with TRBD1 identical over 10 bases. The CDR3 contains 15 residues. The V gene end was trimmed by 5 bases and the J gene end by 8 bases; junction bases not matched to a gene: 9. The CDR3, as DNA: TGTGCCAGCAGTGGGTCCGGGACAGGGGATGACATTCAGTACTTC. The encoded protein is CASSGSGTGDDIQYF.

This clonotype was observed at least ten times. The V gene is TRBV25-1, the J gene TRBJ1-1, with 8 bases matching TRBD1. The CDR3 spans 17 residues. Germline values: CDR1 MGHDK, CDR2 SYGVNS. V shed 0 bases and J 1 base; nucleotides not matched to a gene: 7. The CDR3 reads CASSEYYQGARNTEAFF. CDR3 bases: TGTGCCAGCAGTGAATATTACCAGGGGGCTCGGAACACTGAAGCTTTCTTT.

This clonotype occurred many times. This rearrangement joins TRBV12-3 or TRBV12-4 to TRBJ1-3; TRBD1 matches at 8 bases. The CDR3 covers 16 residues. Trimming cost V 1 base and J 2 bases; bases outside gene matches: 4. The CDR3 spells CASSLEGTGPGNTIYF. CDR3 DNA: TGTGCCAGCAGTTTAGAAGGGACAGGACCTGGAAACACCATATATTTT.

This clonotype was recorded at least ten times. CDR3 nucleotide sequence: TGCAGTGCTAGTTTGGGGAGAAGAGTGGGGGAGACCCAGTACTTC. Protein product: CSASLGRRVGETQYF. The rearrangement joins TRBV20-1 to TRBJ2-5, with D perhaps TRBD2 (5 bases). Trimming stripped 3 bases from V and 5 bases from J, with 19 bases between. The CDR3 runs 15 residues. Germline CDR1 reads DFQATT; CDR2 reads SNEGSKA (reference sequence).

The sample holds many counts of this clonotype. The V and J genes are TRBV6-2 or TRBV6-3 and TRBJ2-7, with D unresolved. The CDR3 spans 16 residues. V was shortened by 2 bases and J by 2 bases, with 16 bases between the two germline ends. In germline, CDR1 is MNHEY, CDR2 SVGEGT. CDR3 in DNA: TGTGCCAGCAGTTACCATACCTCGGACGGAGCCTACGAGCAGTACTTC. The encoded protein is CASSYHTSDGAYEQYF.